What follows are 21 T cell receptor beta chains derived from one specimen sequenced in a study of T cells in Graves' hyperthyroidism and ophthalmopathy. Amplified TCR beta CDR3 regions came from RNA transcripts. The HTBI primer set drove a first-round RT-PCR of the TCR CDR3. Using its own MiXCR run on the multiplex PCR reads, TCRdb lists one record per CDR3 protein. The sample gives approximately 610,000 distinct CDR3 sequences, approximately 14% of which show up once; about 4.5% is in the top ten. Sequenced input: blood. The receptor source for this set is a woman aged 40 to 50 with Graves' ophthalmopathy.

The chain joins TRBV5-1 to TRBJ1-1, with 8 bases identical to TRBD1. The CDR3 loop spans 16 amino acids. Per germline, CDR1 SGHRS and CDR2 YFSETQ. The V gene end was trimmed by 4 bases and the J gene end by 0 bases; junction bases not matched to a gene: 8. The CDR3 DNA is TGCGCCAGCAGCCCCAGCGGACAGGGAATGAACACTGAAGCTTTCTTT. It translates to CASSPSGQGMNTEAFF.

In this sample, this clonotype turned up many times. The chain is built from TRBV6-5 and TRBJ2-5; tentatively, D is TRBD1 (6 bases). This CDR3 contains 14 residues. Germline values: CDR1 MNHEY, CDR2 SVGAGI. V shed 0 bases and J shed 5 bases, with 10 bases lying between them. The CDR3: CASSYSTGLETQYF. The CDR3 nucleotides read TGTGCCAGCAGTTACTCCACAGGGTTGGAGACCCAGTACTTC.

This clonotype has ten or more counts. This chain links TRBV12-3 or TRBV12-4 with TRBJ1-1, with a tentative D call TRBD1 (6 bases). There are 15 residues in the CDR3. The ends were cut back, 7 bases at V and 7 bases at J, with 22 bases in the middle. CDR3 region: CASTQGGGLSGEAFF. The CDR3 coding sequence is TGTGCCAGCACCCAGGGCGGGGGCTTAAGTGGTGAAGCTTTCTTT.

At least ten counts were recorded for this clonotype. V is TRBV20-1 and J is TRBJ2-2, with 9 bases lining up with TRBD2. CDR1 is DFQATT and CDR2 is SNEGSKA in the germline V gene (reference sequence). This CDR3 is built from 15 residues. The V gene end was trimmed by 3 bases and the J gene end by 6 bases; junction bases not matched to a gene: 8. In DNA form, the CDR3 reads TGCAGTGCTAGGCCCTCTGCGGGAGGGTCCGGGGAGCTGTTTTTT. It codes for CSARPSAGGSGELFF.

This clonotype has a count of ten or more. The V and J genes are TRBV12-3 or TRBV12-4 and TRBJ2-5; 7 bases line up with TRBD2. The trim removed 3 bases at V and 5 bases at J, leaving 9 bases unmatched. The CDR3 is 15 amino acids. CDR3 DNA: TGTGCCAGCAGTTTTCTCGAAGCGGGAAGGGAGACCCAGTACTTC. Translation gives CASSFLEAGRETQYF.

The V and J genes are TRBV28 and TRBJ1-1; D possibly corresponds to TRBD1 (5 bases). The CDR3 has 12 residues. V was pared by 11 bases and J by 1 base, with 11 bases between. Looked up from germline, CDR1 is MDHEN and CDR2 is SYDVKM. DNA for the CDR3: TGTGCCGGCCGCGGGGGGAACACTGAAGCTTTCTTT. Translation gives CAGRGGNTEAFF.

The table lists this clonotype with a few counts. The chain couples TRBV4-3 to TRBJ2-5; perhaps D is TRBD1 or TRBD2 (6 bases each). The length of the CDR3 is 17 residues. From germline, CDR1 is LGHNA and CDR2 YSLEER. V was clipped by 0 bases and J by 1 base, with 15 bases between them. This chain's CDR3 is CASSQDPAGGGQETQYF. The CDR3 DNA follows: TGCGCCAGCAGCCAAGATCCGGCAGGAGGGGGCCAAGAGACCCAGTACTTC.

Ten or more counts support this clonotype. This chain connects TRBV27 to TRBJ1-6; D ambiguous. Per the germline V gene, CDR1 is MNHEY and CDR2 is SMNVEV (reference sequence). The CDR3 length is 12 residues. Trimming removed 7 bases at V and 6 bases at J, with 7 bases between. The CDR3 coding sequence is TGTGCCAGCAAAGAGTTTAATTCACCCCTCCACTTT. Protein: CASKEFNSPLHF.

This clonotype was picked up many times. CDR3 sequence: CASRRTGDYEQYF. The CDR3 DNA is TGTGCCAGCAGAAGGACAGGGGACTACGAGCAGTACTTC. The rearrangement joins TRBV6-2 or TRBV6-3 to TRBJ2-7, with TRBD1 matching 9 bases. The CDR3 spans 13 residues. CDR1 is MNHEY and CDR2 is SVGEGT in the germline V gene. The trim removed 6 bases at V and 3 bases at J, leaving 3 bases unmatched.

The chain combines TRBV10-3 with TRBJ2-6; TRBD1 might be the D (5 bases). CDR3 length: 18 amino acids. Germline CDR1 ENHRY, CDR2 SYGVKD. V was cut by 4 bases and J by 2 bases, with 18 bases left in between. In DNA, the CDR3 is TGTGCCATCAGTGGATGGGAAGGGTCAGGGCCTGGGGCCAACGTCCTGACTTTC. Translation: CAISGWEGSGPGANVLTF.

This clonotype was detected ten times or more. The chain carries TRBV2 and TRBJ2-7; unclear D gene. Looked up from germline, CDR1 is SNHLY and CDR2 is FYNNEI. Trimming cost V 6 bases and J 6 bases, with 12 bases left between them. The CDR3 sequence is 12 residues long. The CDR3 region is CASRPQAFEQYF. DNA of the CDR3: TGTGCCAGCAGGCCGCAGGCTTTCGAGCAGTACTTC.

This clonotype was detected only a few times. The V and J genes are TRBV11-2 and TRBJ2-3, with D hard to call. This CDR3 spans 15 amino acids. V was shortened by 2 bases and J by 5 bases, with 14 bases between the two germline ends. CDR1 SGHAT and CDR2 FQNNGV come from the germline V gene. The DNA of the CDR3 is TGTGCCAGCAGCTTATGGGGTACCGGATTAGATACGCAGTATTTT. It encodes CASSLWGTGLDTQYF.

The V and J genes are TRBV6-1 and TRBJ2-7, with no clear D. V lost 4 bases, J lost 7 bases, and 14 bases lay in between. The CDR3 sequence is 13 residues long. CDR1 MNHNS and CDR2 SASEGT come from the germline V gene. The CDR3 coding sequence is TGTGCCAGCAGTGCTGAATCCTCTGGGGAGCAGTACTTC. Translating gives CASSAESSGEQYF.

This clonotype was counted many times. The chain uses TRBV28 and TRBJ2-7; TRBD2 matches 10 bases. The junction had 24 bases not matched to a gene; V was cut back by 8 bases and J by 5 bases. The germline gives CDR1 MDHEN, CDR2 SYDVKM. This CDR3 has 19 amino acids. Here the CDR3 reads CASGKPWGSGAGGPDEQYF. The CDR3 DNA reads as TGTGCCAGCGGTAAACCCTGGGGGTCTGGAGCGGGAGGGCCAGACGAGCAGTACTTC.

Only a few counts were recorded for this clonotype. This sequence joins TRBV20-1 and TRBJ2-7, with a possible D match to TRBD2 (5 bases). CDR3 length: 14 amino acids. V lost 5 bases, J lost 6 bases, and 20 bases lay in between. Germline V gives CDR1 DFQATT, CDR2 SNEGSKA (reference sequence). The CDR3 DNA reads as TGCAGTGCTTTCTGGCCCCTGACTAATCCCGAGCAGTACTTC. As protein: CSAFWPLTNPEQYF.

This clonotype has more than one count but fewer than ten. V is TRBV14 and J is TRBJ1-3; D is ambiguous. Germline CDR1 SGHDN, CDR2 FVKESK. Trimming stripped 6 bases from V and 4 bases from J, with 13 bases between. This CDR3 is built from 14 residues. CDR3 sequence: CASRATGLGNTIYF. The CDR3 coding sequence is TGTGCCAGCAGAGCTACCGGACTGGGAAACACCATATATTTT.

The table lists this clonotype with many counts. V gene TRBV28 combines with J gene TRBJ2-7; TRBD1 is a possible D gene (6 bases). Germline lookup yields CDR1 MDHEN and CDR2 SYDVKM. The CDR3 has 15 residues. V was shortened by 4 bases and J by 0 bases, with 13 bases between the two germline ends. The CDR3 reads CASSSGQLLSYEQYF. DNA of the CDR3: TGTGCCAGCAGTTCCGGACAGCTTCTCTCCTACGAGCAGTACTTC.

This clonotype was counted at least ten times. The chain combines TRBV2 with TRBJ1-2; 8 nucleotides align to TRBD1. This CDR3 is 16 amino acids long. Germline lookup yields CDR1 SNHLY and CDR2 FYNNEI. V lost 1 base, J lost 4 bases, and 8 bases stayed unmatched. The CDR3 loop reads CASSEVAGGGGYGYTF. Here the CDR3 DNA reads TGTGCCAGCAGTGAAGTTGCAGGGGGCGGTGGCTATGGCTACACCTTC.

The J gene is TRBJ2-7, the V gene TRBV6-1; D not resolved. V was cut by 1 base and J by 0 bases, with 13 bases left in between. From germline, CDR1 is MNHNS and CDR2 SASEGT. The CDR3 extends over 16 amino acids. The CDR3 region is CASSEEEQAVSYEQYF. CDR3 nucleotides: TGTGCCAGCAGTGAAGAAGAACAAGCCGTCTCCTACGAGCAGTACTTC.

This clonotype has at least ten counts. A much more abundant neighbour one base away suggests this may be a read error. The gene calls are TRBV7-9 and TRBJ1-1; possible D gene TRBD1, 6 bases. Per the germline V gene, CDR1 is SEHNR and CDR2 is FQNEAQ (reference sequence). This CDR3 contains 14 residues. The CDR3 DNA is TGTGCCAGCACCCTATCGGGGGGCTGGACTGAAGTTTTCTTT. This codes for CASTLSGGWTEVFF.

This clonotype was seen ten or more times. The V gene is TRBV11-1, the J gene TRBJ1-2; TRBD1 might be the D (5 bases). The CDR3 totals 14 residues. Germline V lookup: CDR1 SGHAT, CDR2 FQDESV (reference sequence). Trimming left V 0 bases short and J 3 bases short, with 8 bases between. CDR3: CASSLASRDYGYTF. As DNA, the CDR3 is TGTGCCAGCAGCTTAGCGAGCAGGGACTATGGCTACACCTTC.